The clone carrying this T cell receptor (beta chain) appeared many times. CDR1 and CDR2 (germline): DFQATT, SNEGSKA (reference sequence). V gave up 5 bases and J gave up 2 bases, with 13 bases separating them. The CDR3 spans 13 residues. This sample was taken from a study of T cells in Graves' hyperthyroidism and ophthalmopathy. Amplification of TCR beta CDR3 regions used RNA as the template. In the first-round RT-PCR of the TCR CDR3, the HTBI primer set was used. TCRdb used MiXCR to reprocess the multiplex PCR reads, holding one entry per CDR3 protein. The table lists around 690,000 distinct CDR3 sequences, 15% to 20% of them singletons.

The TCR comes from a middle-aged man with Graves' hyperthyroidism. Sequencing used blood. V usage is TRBV20-1 and J usage is TRBJ2-7; D unclear. The CDR3 here is CSALPDDAYEQYF. The DNA for the CDR3 is TGCAGTGCTCTCCCCGACGACGCCTACGAGCAGTACTTC.